The 23 T cell receptor beta chains reported below all come from one sample, sequenced in a study of CD8 T cells in Susac syndrome. RNA in amounts of about 0.5 to 1 ug was reverse transcribed with random hexamers. TCRdb fed the immunoSEQ multiplex PCR reads into MiXCR, producing one record per CDR3 protein. The data contain roughly 400,000 distinct CDR3 sequences, roughly 85% of them singletons. Sequences were obtained from CD8+ T cells from PBMCs. These receptor sequences come from a human donor with multiple sclerosis.

Details on this clonotype: At one end, the junction sequence differs from germline, possibly due to a read error. The chain employs TRBV7-9 and TRBJ1-3, with D unresolved. Germline values: CDR1 SEHNR, CDR2 FQNEAQ (reference sequence). There are 12 residues in the CDR3. The CDR3 sequence is CASSPPAPEDYF. In DNA form, the CDR3 reads TGTGCCAGCAGCCCCCCCGCCCCCGAGGATTACTTT.

V usage is TRBV6-6 and J usage is TRBJ2-7; D remains ambiguous. V gave up 5 bases and J gave up 6 bases, with 14 bases separating them. Germline V gene lookup returns CDR1 MNHNY and CDR2 SVGAGI (reference sequence). CDR3 length: 13 residues. The CDR3 coding sequence is TGTGCCAGCAGTCCGGGCCCCTCCGGCGAGCAGTACTTC. It translates to CASSPGPSGEQYF.

This clonotype was seen only a few times. The CDR3 here is CASSFIAGGYNEQFF. The CDR3 nucleotides are TGTGCCAGCAGTTTTATTGCGGGAGGCTACAATGAGCAGTTCTTC. This sequence joins TRBV28 and TRBJ2-1, with TRBD2 matching 8 bases. V dropped 3 bases and J dropped 3; count of bases not matched to a gene: 4. Germline CDR1 reads MDHEN; CDR2 reads SYDVKM. The CDR3 totals 15 residues.

The chain is built from TRBV27 and TRBJ1-1; TRBD1 matches at 8 bases. Trimming cost V 3 bases and J 7 bases; bases outside gene matches: 10. This CDR3 contains 15 residues. Per germline, CDR1 MNHEY and CDR2 SMNVEV (reference sequence). The CDR3 nucleotides are TGTGCCAGCAGTTTCCTCGGACAGGGAGAGGGTGAAGCTTTCTTT. It yields the protein CASSFLGQGEGEAFF.

The sample holds a few counts of this clonotype. CDR3 in amino acids: CSVGTSGSYEQYF. Here the CDR3 DNA reads TGCAGCGTTGGGACTAGCGGCTCCTACGAGCAGTACTTC. The gene calls are TRBV29-1 and TRBJ2-7; 10 bases line up with TRBD2. The CDR3 consists of 13 residues. The junction had 0 bases not matched to a gene; V was cut back by 4 bases and J by 0 bases. Germline V gene sequence: CDR1 SQVTM, CDR2 ANQGSEA.

This clonotype was seen just once. CDR3 sequence reads: CASSYSPTGFENTEAFF. DNA of the CDR3: TGTGCCAGCAGTTACTCGCCCACAGGGTTCGAGAACACTGAAGCTTTCTTT. The J gene is TRBJ1-1, the V gene TRBV6-2 or TRBV6-3; maybe TRBD1 (6 bases). The CDR3 is made up of 17 amino acids. Trimming removed 0 bases from V and 1 base from J, with 15 bases in between. CDR1 is MNHEY and CDR2 is SVGEGT in the germline V gene.

The rearrangement uses TRBV29-1 and TRBJ2-7; possible D gene TRBD1, 6 bases. Germline values: CDR1 SQVTM, CDR2 ANQGSEA. The CDR3 spans 14 residues. V was pared by 1 base and J by 1 base, with 11 bases between. CDR3 region: CSVEGQEASYEQYF. The CDR3 coding sequence is TGCAGCGTTGAAGGACAGGAGGCTTCCTACGAGCAGTACTTC.

The chain has TRBV28 and TRBJ2-7; 9 bases agree with TRBD1. The germline V gene has CDR1 MDHEN and CDR2 SYDVKM. Trimming cost V 7 bases and J 3 bases; bases outside gene matches: 10. The CDR3 has 15 amino acids. For the CDR3, the DNA is TGTGCCAGCAAGAGTGGGACAGGGCGGGGCTACGAGCAGTACTTC. This sequence encodes CASKSGTGRGYEQYF.

This clonotype came up once. The chain is built from TRBV9 and TRBJ2-7; D may match TRBD1 or TRBD2 (5 bases each). The CDR3 loop spans 15 amino acids. Germline V lookup: CDR1 SGDLS, CDR2 YYNGEE. V lost 0 bases, J lost 1 base, and 11 bases lay in between. CDR3 amino acids: CASSVDWGISYEQYF. CDR3 nucleotide sequence: TGTGCCAGCAGCGTAGATTGGGGGATTTCCTACGAGCAGTACTTC.

This sequence joins TRBV4-1 and TRBJ2-5; TRBD2 matches at 7 bases. From germline, CDR1 is MGHRA and CDR2 YSYEKL. CDR3 length: 16 amino acids. After removal of 4 bases from V and 3 bases from J, the junction contained 11 bases not matched to a gene. The chain's CDR3 is CASSRAGPLAEETQYF. CDR3 nucleotide sequence: TGCGCCAGCAGCCGGGCCGGGCCTCTAGCGGAAGAGACCCAGTACTTC.

V usage is TRBV5-1 and J usage is TRBJ2-7, with D unclear. Trimming took off 5 bases at V and 7 bases at J, with 13 bases between the two ends. The CDR3 is 12 amino acids. Germline V gene data show CDR1 as SGHRS and CDR2 as YFSETQ. CDR3 sequence reads: CASSPFADEQYF. The DNA of the CDR3 is TGCGCCAGCAGTCCCTTCGCCGATGAGCAGTACTTC.

DNA of the CDR3: TGTGCCAGCAGCTATTGGGACAGGGGCCTTTCCTACGAGCAGTACTTC. Translating gives CASSYWDRGLSYEQYF. V and J are TRBV11-2 and TRBJ2-7; 10 bases agree with TRBD1. The CDR3 is made up of 16 amino acids. J gave up 1 base and V 4 bases, and 7 bases lay outside the gene matches. Germline CDR1 is SGHAT and CDR2 is FQNNGV.

The genes are TRBV20-1 and TRBJ1-4, with D possibly being TRBD1 (5 bases). The ends were cut back, 3 bases at V and 0 bases at J, with 5 bases in the middle. Germline V lookup: CDR1 DFQATT, CDR2 SNEGSKA (reference sequence). CDR3 length: 13 residues. CDR3 sequence: CSARTATNEKLFF. The CDR3 DNA reads TGCAGTGCTAGGACAGCAACTAATGAAAAACTGTTTTTT.

The V call is TRBV29-1, the J call TRBJ1-2; maybe TRBD1 (5 bases). There are 13 residues in the CDR3. CDR1 and CDR2 from the germline V gene are SQVTM and ANQGSEA. V was shortened by 6 bases and J by 6 bases, with 17 bases between the two germline ends. The CDR3 is CSVKGVMGDGYTF. CDR3 in DNA: TGCAGCGTGAAAGGGGTGATGGGAGATGGCTACACCTTC.

This rearrangement joins TRBV19 to TRBJ2-1; 8 bases line up with TRBD1. CDR3 length equals 16 residues. Germline values: CDR1 LNHDA, CDR2 SQIVND (reference sequence). Losses at the gene ends were 4 bases for V and 4 bases for J; bases not matched to a gene: 9. Here the CDR3 reads CASSKSGRGPYNEQFF. The CDR3 DNA reads TGTGCCAGTAGTAAGTCGGGCAGGGGGCCTTACAATGAGCAGTTCTTC.

This clonotype was recorded a few times. The chain is built from TRBV6-1 and TRBJ2-7; D unresolved. Trimming cost V 3 bases and J 2 bases, with 8 bases left between them. The CDR3 contains 13 residues. The germline V gene has CDR1 MNHNS and CDR2 SASEGT. The CDR3 spells CASSDILPYEQYF. CDR3 in DNA: TGTGCCAGCAGTGATATCCTCCCCTACGAGCAGTACTTC.

The chain recombines TRBV27 with TRBJ2-7, with 10 bases that match TRBD1. The length of the CDR3 is 13 residues. Unmatched junction bases numbered 3, after V lost 3 bases and J lost 7 bases. Per the germline V gene, CDR1 is MNHEY and CDR2 is SMNVEV (reference sequence). The CDR3 sequence: CASSFGTGEEQYF. The DNA for the CDR3 is TGTGCCAGCAGTTTCGGGACAGGGGAGGAGCAGTACTTC.

The chain carries TRBV2 and TRBJ2-5; 8 bases line up with TRBD2. This CDR3 has 16 amino acids. Germline V gives CDR1 SNHLY, CDR2 FYNNEI. J was trimmed by 3 bases and V by 0 bases; bases with no gene match: 6. In nucleotides, the CDR3 is TGTGCCAGCAGTGAAGCCGGACTAGCTATTAAAGAGACCCAGTACTTC. It translates to CASSEAGLAIKETQYF.

This clonotype has just one count. The chain joins TRBV25-1 to TRBJ1-1; a weak D match, TRBD1 (6 bases). The CDR3 loop spans 20 amino acids. Germline loops: CDR1 MGHDK, CDR2 SYGVNS. Trimming pared 0 bases from V and 2 bases from J, leaving 25 bases between. DNA for the CDR3: TGTGCCAGCAGTGAATATTTCATAGGAACAACGGACAGATTAAACACTGAAGCTTTCTTT. Translation: CASSEYFIGTTDRLNTEAFF.

The chain combines TRBV27 with TRBJ1-2; a weak D match, TRBD1 (5 bases). Trimming removed 4 bases from V and 4 bases from J, with 19 bases in between. This CDR3 is built from 16 residues. Germline lookup yields CDR1 MNHEY and CDR2 SMNVEV (reference sequence). CDR3 sequence: CASSSDPGDSPYGYTF. In DNA form, the CDR3 reads TGTGCCAGCAGTTCAGACCCGGGAGACAGCCCCTATGGCTACACCTTC.

V usage is TRBV12-3 or TRBV12-4 and J usage is TRBJ2-2; tentatively, D is TRBD1 or TRBD2 (5 bases each). V lost 7 bases to trimming and J lost 2 bases, with 14 bases between them. This CDR3 has 15 residues. The CDR3 loop is CASTSEGLNTGELFF. The CDR3 DNA reads as TGTGCCAGCACCTCTGAGGGGCTAAACACCGGGGAGCTGTTTTTT.

V usage is TRBV9 and J usage is TRBJ2-3, with D perhaps assigned TRBD1 or TRBD2 (6 bases each). Trimming removed 4 bases from V and 2 bases from J, with 17 bases in between. The CDR3 length is 16 residues. Germline V CDR1 and CDR2: SGDLS, YYNGEE. The CDR3 spells CASSTGRTENTDTQYF. The CDR3 nucleotides read TGTGCCAGCAGCACGGGGAGGACAGAGAACACAGATACGCAGTATTTT. Filled out from reference TRBV9 and TRBJ2-3, the complete variable domain reads DSGVTQTPKHLITATGQRVTLRCSPRSGDLSVYWYQQSLDQGLQFLIQYYNGEERAKGNILERFSAQQFPDLHSELNLSSLELGDSALYFCASSTGRTENTDTQYFGPGTRLTVL.

This clonotype turned up a few times. The rearrangement uses TRBV3-1 and TRBJ2-7; maybe TRBD1 (6 bases). V gave up 0 bases and J gave up 3 bases, with 6 bases separating them. This CDR3 is 13 amino acids long. Germline V gene sequence: CDR1 LGHDT, CDR2 YNNKEL (reference sequence). In DNA, the CDR3 is TGTGCCAGCAGCCAAGAGACAGGCTACGAGCAGTACTTC. It is translated as CASSQETGYEQYF.